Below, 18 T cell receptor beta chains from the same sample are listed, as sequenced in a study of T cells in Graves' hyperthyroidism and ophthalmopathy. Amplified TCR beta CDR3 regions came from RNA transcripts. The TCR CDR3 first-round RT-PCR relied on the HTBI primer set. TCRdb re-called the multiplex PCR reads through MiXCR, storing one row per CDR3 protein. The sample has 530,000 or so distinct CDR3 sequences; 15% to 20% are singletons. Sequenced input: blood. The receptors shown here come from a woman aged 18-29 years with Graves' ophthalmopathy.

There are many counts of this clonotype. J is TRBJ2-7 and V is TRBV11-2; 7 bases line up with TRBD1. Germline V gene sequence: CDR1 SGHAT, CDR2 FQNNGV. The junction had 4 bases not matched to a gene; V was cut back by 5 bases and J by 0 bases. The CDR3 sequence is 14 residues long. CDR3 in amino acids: CASSPDRVSYEQYF. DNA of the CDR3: TGTGCCAGCAGCCCCGACAGGGTCTCCTACGAGCAGTACTTC. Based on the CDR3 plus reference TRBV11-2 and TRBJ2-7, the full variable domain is EAGVAQSPRYKIIEKRQSVAFWCNPISGHATLYWYQQILGQGPKLLIQFQNNGVVDDSQLPKDRFSAERLKGVDSTLKIQPAKLEDSAVYLCASSPDRVSYEQYFGPGTRLTVT.

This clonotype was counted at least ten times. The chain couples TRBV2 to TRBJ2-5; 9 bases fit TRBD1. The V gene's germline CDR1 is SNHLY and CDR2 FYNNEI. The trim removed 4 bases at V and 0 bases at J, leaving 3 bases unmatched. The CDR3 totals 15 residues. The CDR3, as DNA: TGTGCCAGCAGTGCCGACAGGGGGGACCAAGAGACCCAGTACTTC. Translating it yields CASSADRGDQETQYF.

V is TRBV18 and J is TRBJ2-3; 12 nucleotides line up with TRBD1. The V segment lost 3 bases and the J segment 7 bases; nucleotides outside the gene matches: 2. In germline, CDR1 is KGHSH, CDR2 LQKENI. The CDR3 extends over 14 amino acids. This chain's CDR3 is CASSPGTGGYTQYF. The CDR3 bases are TGTGCCAGCTCACCCGGGACAGGGGGCTATACGCAGTATTTT. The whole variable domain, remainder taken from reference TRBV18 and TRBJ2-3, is NAGVMQNPRHLVRRRGQEARLRCSPMKGHSHVYWYRQLPEEGLKFMVYLQKENIIDESGMPKERFSAEFPKEGPSILRIQQVVRGDSAAYFCASSPGTGGYTQYFGPGTRLTVL.

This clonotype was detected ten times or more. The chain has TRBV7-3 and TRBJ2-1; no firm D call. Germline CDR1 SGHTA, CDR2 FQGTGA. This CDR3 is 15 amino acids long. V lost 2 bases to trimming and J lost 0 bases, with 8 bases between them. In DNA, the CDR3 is TGTGCCAGCAGCTTAGGCGGAGCCTCCTACAATGAGCAGTTCTTC. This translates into CASSLGGASYNEQFF. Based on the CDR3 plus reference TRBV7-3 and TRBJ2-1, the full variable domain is GAGVSQTPSNKVTEKGKYVELRCDPISGHTALYWYRQSLGQGPEFLIYFQGTGAADDSGLPNDRFFAVRPEGSVSTLKIQRTERGDSAVYLCASSLGGASYNEQFFGPGTRLTVL.

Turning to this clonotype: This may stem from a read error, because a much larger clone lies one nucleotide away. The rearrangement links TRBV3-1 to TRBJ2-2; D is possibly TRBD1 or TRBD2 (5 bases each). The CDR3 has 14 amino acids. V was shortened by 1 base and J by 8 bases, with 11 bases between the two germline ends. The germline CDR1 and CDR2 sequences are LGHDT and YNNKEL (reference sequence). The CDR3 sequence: CASSQVGGRGELFF. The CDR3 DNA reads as TGTGCCAGCAGCCAAGTTGGGGGAAGAGGGGAGCTGTTTTTT.

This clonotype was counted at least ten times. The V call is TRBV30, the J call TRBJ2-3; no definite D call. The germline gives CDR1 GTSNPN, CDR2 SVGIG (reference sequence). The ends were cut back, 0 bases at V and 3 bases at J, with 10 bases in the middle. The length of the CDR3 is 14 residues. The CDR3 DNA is TGTGCCTGGAGTGTAATCGGTGGTACAGATACGCAGTATTTT. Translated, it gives CAWSVIGGTDTQYF.

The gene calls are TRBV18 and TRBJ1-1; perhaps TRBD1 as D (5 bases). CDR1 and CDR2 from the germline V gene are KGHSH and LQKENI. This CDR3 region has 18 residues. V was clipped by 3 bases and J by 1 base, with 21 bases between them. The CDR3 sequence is CASSPQVRTRPRNTEAFF. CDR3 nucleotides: TGTGCCAGCTCACCCCAGGTACGGACACGACCCCGGAACACTGAAGCTTTCTTT.

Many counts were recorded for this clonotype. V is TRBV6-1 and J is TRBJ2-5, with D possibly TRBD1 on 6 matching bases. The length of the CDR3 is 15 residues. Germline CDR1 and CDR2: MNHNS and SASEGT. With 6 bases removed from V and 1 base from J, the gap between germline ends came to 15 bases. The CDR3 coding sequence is TGTGCCAGCAGCGTTGACAGGACCCCCCAAGAGACCCAGTACTTC. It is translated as CASSVDRTPQETQYF.

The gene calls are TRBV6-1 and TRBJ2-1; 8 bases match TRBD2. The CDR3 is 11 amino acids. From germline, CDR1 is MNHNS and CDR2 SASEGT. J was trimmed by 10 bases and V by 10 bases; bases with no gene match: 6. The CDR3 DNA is TGTGCCACTCTAGCGGGCAACGAGCAGTTCTTC. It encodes CATLAGNEQFF.

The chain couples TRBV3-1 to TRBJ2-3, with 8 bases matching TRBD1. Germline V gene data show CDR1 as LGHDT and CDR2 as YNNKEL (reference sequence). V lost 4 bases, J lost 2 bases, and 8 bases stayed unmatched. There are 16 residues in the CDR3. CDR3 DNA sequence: TGTGCCAGCAGCCCCAGGGGGCCGGGGACCACAGATACGCAGTATTTT. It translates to CASSPRGPGTTDTQYF.

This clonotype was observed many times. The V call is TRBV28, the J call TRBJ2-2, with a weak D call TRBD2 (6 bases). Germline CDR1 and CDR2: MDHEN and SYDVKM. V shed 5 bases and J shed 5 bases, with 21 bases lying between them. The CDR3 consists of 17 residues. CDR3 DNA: TGTGCCAGCAGTCCCATAATGGAGGGGTTGCGGACCGGGGAGCTGTTTTTT. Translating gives CASSPIMEGLRTGELFF.

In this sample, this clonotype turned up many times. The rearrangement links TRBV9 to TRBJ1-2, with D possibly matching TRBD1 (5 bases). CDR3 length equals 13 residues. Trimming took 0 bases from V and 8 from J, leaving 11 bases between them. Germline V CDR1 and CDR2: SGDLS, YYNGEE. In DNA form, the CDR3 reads TGTGCCAGCAGCGTAGGGGGACGGTACGGCTACACCTTC. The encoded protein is CASSVGGRYGYTF.

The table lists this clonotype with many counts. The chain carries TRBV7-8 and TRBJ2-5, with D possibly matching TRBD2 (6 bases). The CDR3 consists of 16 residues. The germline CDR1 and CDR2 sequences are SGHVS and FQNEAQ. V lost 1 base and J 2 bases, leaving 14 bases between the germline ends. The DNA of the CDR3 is TGTGCCAGCAGCTTAGATGAGGGAGGCCCGCAAGAGACCCAGTACTTC. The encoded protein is CASSLDEGGPQETQYF.

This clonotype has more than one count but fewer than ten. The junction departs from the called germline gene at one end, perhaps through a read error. The CDR3 here is CATNRDRDRRAGELFF. The CDR3 DNA sequence: TGTGCCACCAACAGAGACCGGGACAGGAGGGCCGGGGAGCTGTTTTTT. The chain combines TRBV15 with TRBJ2-2, with 8 positions matching TRBD1. The germline V gene has CDR1 LNHNV and CDR2 YYDKDF (reference sequence). This CDR3 has 16 residues.

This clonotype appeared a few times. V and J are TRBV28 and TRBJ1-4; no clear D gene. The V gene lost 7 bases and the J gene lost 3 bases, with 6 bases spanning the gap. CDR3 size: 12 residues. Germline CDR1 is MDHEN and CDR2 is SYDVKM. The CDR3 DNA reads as TGTGCCAGCAAGGATGCTAATGAAAAACTGTTTTTT. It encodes CASKDANEKLFF.

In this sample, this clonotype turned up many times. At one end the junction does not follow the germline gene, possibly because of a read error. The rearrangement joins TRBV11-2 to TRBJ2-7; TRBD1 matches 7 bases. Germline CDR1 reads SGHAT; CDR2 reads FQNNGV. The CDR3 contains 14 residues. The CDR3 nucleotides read TGTGCCAGCAGCCTAGAGGGACAGTCCTACGAGCAGTACTTC. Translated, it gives CASSLEGQSYEQYF.

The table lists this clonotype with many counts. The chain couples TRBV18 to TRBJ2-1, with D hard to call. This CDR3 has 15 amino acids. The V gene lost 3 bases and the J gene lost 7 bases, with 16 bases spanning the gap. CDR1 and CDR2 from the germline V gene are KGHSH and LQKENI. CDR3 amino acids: CASSPAIRDLNEQFF. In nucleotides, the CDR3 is TGTGCCAGCTCACCCGCAATAAGAGATTTAAATGAGCAGTTCTTC. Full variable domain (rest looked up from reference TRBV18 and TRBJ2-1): NAGVMQNPRHLVRRRGQEARLRCSPMKGHSHVYWYRQLPEEGLKFMVYLQKENIIDESGMPKERFSAEFPKEGPSILRIQQVVRGDSAAYFCASSPAIRDLNEQFFGPGTRLTVL.

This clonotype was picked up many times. CDR3 protein: CASSPSGGPGEKLFF. The CDR3 nucleotides read TGTGCCAGCTCACCATCTGGAGGGCCAGGTGAAAAACTGTTTTTT. The chain joins TRBV18 to TRBJ1-4, with no clear D. The germline V gene has CDR1 KGHSH and CDR2 LQKENI. The CDR3 covers 15 residues. V lost 2 bases to trimming and J lost 7 bases, with 14 bases between them.